This entry lists 27 T cell receptor beta chains sequenced from one sample in a study of OX40 agonist ivuxolimab in advanced cancers. Sequencing was performed with immunoSEQ multiplex PCR; in TCRdb, only in-frame clones are kept and a portion is missing. In the table there are 30,000 or so clones, roughly nine tenths of which are singletons. The material sequenced was CD4+ or CD8+ T cells sorted from blood, taken in a trial of the OX40 agonist ivuxolimab. Receptors originate from an adult with an advanced solid tumor such as melanoma, head and neck, liver or kidney cancer.

The gene calls are TRBV28 and TRBJ1-3, with D perhaps matching TRBD1 (6 bases). Germline CDR1 and CDR2: MDHEN and SYDVKM. Trimming took 5 bases from V and 3 from J, leaving 20 bases between them. The CDR3 contains 17 residues. For the CDR3, the DNA is TGTGCCAGCAGTCCTCCCTCGCGGAGGGGGTATGGAAACACCATATATTTT. Residues: CASSPPSRRGYGNTIYF.

The chain couples TRBV14 to TRBJ2-7, with D hard to call. V lost 4 bases and J lost 2, with 15 bases in between. This CDR3 has 15 residues. The V gene's germline CDR1 is SGHDN and CDR2 FVKESK. The CDR3 protein is CASSPSPQSTYEQYF. Here the CDR3 DNA reads TGTGCCAGCAGCCCGAGTCCTCAAAGCACCTACGAGCAGTACTTC.

The gene calls are TRBV9 and TRBJ1-4, with a weak D call TRBD1 (6 bases). The germline gives CDR1 SGDLS, CDR2 YYNGEE. This CDR3 comprises 12 residues. V dropped 4 bases and J dropped 12 bases, with 13 bases sitting between them. Written as DNA, the CDR3 is TGTGCCAGCAGCAGGGGGGCGTCGGAACTGTTTTTT. It codes for CASSRGASELFF.

V gene TRBV5-6 combines with J gene TRBJ1-1; D not certain. This CDR3 comprises 12 residues. The V end lost 5 bases, the J end lost 3 bases, and 8 bases lay between the germline ends. Germline assignment: CDR1 SGHDT and CDR2 YYEEEE. Here the CDR3 reads CASSLWDTEAFF. The CDR3 DNA reads TGTGCCAGCAGTCTCTGGGACACTGAAGCTTTCTTT.

The CDR3 coding sequence is TGTGCCAGCAGCCGGGACACGGACAGGCGATCGCAGTACTTC. It specifies CASSRDTDRRSQYF. The chain couples TRBV5-6 to TRBJ2-7, with 7 nucleotides matching TRBD1. This CDR3 spans 14 amino acids. V gave up 4 bases and J gave up 9 bases; unmatched junction bases: 13. Germline loops: CDR1 SGHDT, CDR2 YYEEEE.

V usage is TRBV29-1 and J usage is TRBJ2-5, with D uncertain. This CDR3 has 11 amino acids. The germline gives CDR1 SQVTM, CDR2 ANQGSEA. The V end was cut by 3 bases, the J end by 3 bases, with 5 bases between. The CDR3 bases are TGCAGCGTTGATAGGGAAGAGACCCAGTACTTC. This translates into CSVDREETQYF.

This clone was recorded once. The genes are TRBV9 and TRBJ2-2, with TRBD2 matching over 7 bases. V lost 5 bases, J lost 2 bases, and 6 bases stayed unmatched. In germline, CDR1 is SGDLS, CDR2 YYNGEE. CDR3 length: 15 amino acids. CDR3 residues: CASSLSGDNTGELFF. The CDR3 region has the DNA TGTGCCAGCAGTTTAAGCGGGGACAACACCGGGGAGCTGTTTTTT.

This clone is medium-sized by share. The chain employs TRBV7-9 and TRBJ2-7; possible D gene TRBD1, 5 bases. The germline V gene encodes CDR1 SEHNR and CDR2 FQNEAQ (reference sequence). V was pared by 1 base and J by 3 bases, with 7 bases between. The CDR3 runs to 13 residues. The CDR3 is CASSLVDNYEQYF. The CDR3 nucleotides read TGTGCCAGCAGCTTAGTGGACAACTACGAGCAGTACTTC. Looking up the rest from reference TRBV7-9 and TRBJ2-7 gives the full variable domain: DTGVSQNPRHKITKRGQNVTFRCDPISEHNRLYWYRQTLGQGPEFLTYFQNEAQLEKSRLLSDRFSAERPKGSFSTLEIQRTEQGDSAMYLCASSLVDNYEQYFGPGTRLTVT.

This clone was picked up one time. The rearrangement joins TRBV30 to TRBJ2-1; the match to TRBD2 covers 13 bases. This CDR3 spans 16 amino acids. Per the germline V gene, CDR1 is GTSNPN and CDR2 is SVGIG (reference sequence). With 3 bases clipped from V and 7 bases from J, the junction kept 9 bases outside the gene matches. The CDR3 is CAWSGVWTSGRNEQFF. DNA for the CDR3: TGTGCCTGGAGCGGTGTTTGGACTAGCGGGAGAAATGAGCAGTTCTTC.

The chain is built from TRBV10-2 and TRBJ1-2; D perhaps matches TRBD1 (5 bases). This CDR3 has 13 residues. The germline gives CDR1 WSHSY, CDR2 SAAADI. The germline V and J ends were trimmed by 2 bases and 13 bases, with 17 bases remaining between them. This CDR3 is CASSEGGLSTGTF. In DNA form, the CDR3 reads TGCGCCAGCAGTGAGGGGGGACTTTCAACCGGCACCTTC.

The chain recombines TRBV29-1 with TRBJ2-2; 8 bases align to TRBD1. From germline, CDR1 is SQVTM and CDR2 ANQGSEA. With 4 bases clipped from V and 8 bases from J, the junction kept 9 bases outside the gene matches. The CDR3 sequence is 14 residues long. CDR3 DNA: TGCAGCGTTGCATGGACAGGGATCTTGGGGGAGCTGTTTTTT. This codes for CSVAWTGILGELFF.

This clone was recorded only once. The J gene is TRBJ2-7, the V gene TRBV21-1; the listed D gene, TRBD2, was not tested against the DNA. TRBV21-1 is an annotated pseudogene. This CDR3 region has 15 residues. The CDR3 coding sequence is TGTGCCAGCAGCACCTCTAGCGGGTCGTCCTACGAGCAGTACTTC. Protein product: CASSTSSGSSYEQYF.

In nucleotides, the CDR3 is TGCAGCGTTGAAGTTCGACCGGGACAGGGGGCTTACTACTATGGCTACACCTTC. This translates into CSVEVRPGQGAYYYGYTF. The chain joins TRBV29-1 to TRBJ1-2; TRBD1 matches 12 bases. This CDR3 has 18 residues. The germline gives CDR1 SQVTM, CDR2 ANQGSEA. The V and J ends lost 1 base and 3 bases, in that order; junction bases with no gene match: 12.

The genes are TRBV15 and TRBJ2-7; D is undetermined. With 3 bases removed from V and 2 bases from J, the gap between germline ends came to 5 bases. CDR3 length: 12 residues. Germline loops: CDR1 LNHNV, CDR2 YYDKDF (reference sequence). The CDR3 loop is CATSSHPYEQYF. CDR3 coding DNA: TGTGCCACCAGCAGTCACCCCTACGAGCAGTACTTC.

The CDR3 here is CASSSSTGALYNEQFF. CDR3 DNA: TGCGCCAGCAGCTCGTCGACAGGGGCGCTCTACAATGAGCAGTTCTTC. This chain connects TRBV5-1 to TRBJ2-1, with 8 bases lining up with TRBD1. This CDR3 comprises 16 residues. In germline, CDR1 is SGHRS, CDR2 YFSETQ. Germline trimming cut 3 bases from V and 3 bases from J; bases unmatched to any gene: 8.

The V call is TRBV11-2, the J call TRBJ2-5, with 13 nucleotides matching TRBD2. Germline CDR1 is SGHAT and CDR2 is FQNNGV. V lost 4 bases to trimming and J lost 3 bases; unmatched junction nucleotides: 2. The CDR3 is 15 amino acids. CDR3 nucleotide sequence: TGTGCCAGCAGCTCGGGACTAGCGGGAAAAGAGACCCAGTACTTC. Protein sequence: CASSSGLAGKETQYF. Drawing the rest from reference TRBV11-2 and TRBJ2-5, the complete variable domain is EAGVAQSPRYKIIEKRQSVAFWCNPISGHATLYWYQQILGQGPKLLIQFQNNGVVDDSQLPKDRFSAERLKGVDSTLKIQPAKLEDSAVYLCASSSGLAGKETQYFGPGTRLLVL.

The chain links TRBV7-3 to TRBJ2-3; no firm D call. The CDR3 spans 15 residues. The V end lost 2 bases, the J end lost 0 bases, and 9 bases lay between the germline ends. Germline assignment: CDR1 SGHTA and CDR2 FQGTGA. Written as DNA, the CDR3 is TGTGCCAGCAGCTTAGGCGGTACTAGCACAGATACGCAGTATTTT. Translating gives CASSLGGTSTDTQYF.

By share of the sample, this clone is medium-sized. V usage is TRBV5-4 and J usage is TRBJ2-1, with a possible D match to TRBD2 (6 bases). Germline V gene lookup returns CDR1 SGHNT and CDR2 YYREEE (reference sequence). With 0 bases removed from V and 6 bases from J, the gap between germline ends came to 10 bases. CDR3 length: 14 amino acids. CDR3 nucleotides: TGTGCCAGCAGCTTGGAAATTAGCGGCAATGAGCAGTTCTTC. It encodes CASSLEISGNEQFF.

The chain has TRBV7-9 and TRBJ2-3; 10 bases align to TRBD2. J was trimmed by 2 bases and V by 4 bases; bases with no gene match: 6. There are 16 residues in the CDR3. CDR1 is SEHNR, CDR2 FQNEAQ, per germline (reference sequence). The CDR3 DNA sequence: TGTGCCAGCAGCTATGTAGCGGGAGGAAACACAGATACGCAGTATTTT. This codes for CASSYVAGGNTDTQYF.

On this clone itself: One end of the junction varies from germline; a read error may be responsible. The rearrangement joins TRBV6-5 to TRBJ2-1; 7 nucleotides match TRBD2. Germline V gene data show CDR1 as MNHEY and CDR2 as SVGAGI. The CDR3 consists of 15 residues. The CDR3: CASSDSSGSYNEQFF. The CDR3 DNA sequence: TGTGCCAGCAGTGACTCTAGCGGCTCCTACAATGAGCAGTTCTTC.

This clone was detected once. The chain combines TRBV28 with TRBJ2-3; 10 bases fit TRBD2. V was clipped by 6 bases and J by 4 bases; unmatched bases: 7. The CDR3 has 15 residues. Per the germline V gene, CDR1 is MDHEN and CDR2 is SYDVKM. The CDR3 bases are TGTGCCAGCAGGGCCCTAGCGGGAGTGGCAGATACGCAGTATTTT. It encodes CASRALAGVADTQYF.

This chain links TRBV6-5 with TRBJ2-2, with D perhaps assigned TRBD1 or TRBD2 (5 bases each). Germline V gives CDR1 MNHEY, CDR2 SVGAGI. This CDR3 contains 13 residues. V lost 6 bases and J lost 7, with 12 bases in between. The CDR3 region is CASRPGRVGELFF. CDR3 DNA: TGTGCCAGCAGGCCGGGACGAGTCGGGGAGCTGTTTTTT.

The rearrangement joins TRBV5-6 to TRBJ2-3, with a weak D call TRBD2 (6 bases). Between the trimmed V and J ends, which lost 4 bases and 1 base, there was a span of 10 bases. The CDR3 sequence is 14 residues long. Germline-derived CDR1 and CDR2 are SGHDT and YYEEEE. For the CDR3, the DNA is TGTGCCAGCAGCAGCCCGGGGGGCACAGATACGCAGTATTTT. Its translation is CASSSPGGTDTQYF.

Only a few counts were recorded for this clone. The chain carries TRBV6-4 and TRBJ2-1; TRBD2 might be the D (5 bases). Trimming stripped 3 bases from V and 2 bases from J, with 5 bases between. CDR1 is MRHNA and CDR2 is SNTAGT in the germline V gene. This CDR3 has 13 residues. In DNA, the CDR3 is TGTGCCAGCAGTGAGCGGGCCTACAATGAGCAGTTCTTC. Its protein is CASSERAYNEQFF.

The chain is built from TRBV9 and TRBJ1-2; unclear D gene. In germline, CDR1 is SGDLS, CDR2 YYNGEE. V was cut by 3 bases and J by 5 bases, with 2 bases left in between. The CDR3 spans 10 residues. CDR3 in amino acids: CASSGYGYTF. The CDR3, as DNA: TGTGCCAGCAGCGGATATGGCTACACCTTC.

This rearrangement joins TRBV19 to TRBJ2-3; 8 nucleotides agree with TRBD2. V dropped 6 bases and J dropped 0; count of bases not matched to a gene: 14. The germline V gene has CDR1 LNHDA and CDR2 SQIVND (reference sequence). The CDR3 is made up of 18 amino acids. Here the CDR3 DNA reads TGTGCCAGTAGCTTCGGAATAAAACTAGCGGAGAGCACAGATACGCAGTATTTT. Translating gives CASSFGIKLAESTDTQYF. Full variable domain (remainder filled in from reference TRBV19 and TRBJ2-3): DGGITQSPKYLFRKEGQNVTLSCEQNLNHDAMYWYRQDPGQGLRLIYYSQIVNDFQKGDIAEGYSVSREKKESFPLTVTSAQKNPTAFYLCASSFGIKLAESTDTQYFGPGTRLTVL.

In this sample, this clone turned up once. This chain links TRBV30 with TRBJ2-2; D gene unclear. CDR3 length equals 12 residues. Trimming stripped 0 bases from V and 7 bases from J, with 6 bases between. Germline loops: CDR1 GTSNPN, CDR2 SVGIG (reference sequence). CDR3 sequence: CAWSVMVGELFF. As DNA, the CDR3 is TGTGCCTGGAGTGTAATGGTCGGGGAGCTGTTTTTT.